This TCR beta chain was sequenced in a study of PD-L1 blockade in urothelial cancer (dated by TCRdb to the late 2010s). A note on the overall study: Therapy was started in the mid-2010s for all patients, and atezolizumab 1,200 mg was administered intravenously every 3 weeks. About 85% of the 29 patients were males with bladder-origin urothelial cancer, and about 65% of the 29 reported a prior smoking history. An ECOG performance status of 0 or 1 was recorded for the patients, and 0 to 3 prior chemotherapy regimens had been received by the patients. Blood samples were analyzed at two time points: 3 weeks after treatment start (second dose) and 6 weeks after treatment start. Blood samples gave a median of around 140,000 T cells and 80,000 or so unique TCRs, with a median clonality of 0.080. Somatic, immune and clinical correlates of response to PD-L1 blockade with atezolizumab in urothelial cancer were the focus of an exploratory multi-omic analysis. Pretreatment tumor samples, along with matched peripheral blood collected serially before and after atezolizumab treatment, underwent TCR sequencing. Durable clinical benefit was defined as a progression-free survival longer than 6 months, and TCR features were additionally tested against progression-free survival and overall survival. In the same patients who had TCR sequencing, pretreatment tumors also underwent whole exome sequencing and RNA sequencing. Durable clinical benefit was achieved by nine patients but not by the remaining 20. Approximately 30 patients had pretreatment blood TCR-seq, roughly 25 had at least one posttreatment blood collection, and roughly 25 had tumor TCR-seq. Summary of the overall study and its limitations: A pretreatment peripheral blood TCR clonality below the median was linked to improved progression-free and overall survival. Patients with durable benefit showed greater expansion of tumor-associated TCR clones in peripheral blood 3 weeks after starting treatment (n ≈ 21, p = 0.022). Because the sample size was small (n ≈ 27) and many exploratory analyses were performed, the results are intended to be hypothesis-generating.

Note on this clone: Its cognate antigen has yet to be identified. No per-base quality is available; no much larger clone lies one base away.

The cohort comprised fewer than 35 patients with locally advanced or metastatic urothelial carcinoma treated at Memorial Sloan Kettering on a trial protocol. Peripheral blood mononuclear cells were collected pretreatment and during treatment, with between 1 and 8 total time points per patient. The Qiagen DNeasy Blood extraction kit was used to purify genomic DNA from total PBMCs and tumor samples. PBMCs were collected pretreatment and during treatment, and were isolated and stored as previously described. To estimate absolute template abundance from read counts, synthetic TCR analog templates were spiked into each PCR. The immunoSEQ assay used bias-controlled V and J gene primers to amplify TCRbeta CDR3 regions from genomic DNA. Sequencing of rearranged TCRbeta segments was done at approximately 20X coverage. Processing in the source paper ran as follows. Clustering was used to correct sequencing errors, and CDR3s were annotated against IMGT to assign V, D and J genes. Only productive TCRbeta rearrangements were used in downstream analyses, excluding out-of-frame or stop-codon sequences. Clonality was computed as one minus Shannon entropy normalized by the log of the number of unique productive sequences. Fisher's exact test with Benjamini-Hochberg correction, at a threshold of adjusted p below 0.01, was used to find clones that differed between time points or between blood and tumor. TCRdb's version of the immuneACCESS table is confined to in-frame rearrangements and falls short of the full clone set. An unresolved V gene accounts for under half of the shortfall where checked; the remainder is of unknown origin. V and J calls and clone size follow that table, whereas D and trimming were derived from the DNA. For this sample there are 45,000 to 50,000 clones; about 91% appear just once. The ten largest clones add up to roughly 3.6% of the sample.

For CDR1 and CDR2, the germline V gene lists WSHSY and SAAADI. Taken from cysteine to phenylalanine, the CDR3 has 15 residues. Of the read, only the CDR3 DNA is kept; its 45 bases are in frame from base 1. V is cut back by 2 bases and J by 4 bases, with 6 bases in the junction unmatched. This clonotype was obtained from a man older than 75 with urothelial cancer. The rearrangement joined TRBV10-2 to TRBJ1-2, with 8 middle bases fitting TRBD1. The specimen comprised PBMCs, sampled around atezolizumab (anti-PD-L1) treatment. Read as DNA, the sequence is TGCGCCAGCAGTGAGGTCCAGGGGGCCGGCTATGGCTACACCTTC. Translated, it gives CASSEVQGAGYGYTF.